The clone carrying this T cell receptor beta chain was seen a handful of times. The sample belongs to a study of T cells in Graves' hyperthyroidism and ophthalmopathy. Amplified TCR beta CDR3 regions came from RNA transcripts. An initial round of RT-PCR targeting the TCR CDR3 relied on the HTBI primer set. TCRdb processed the multiplex PCR reads anew with MiXCR; each CDR3 protein has one entry. The data show hundreds of thousands of distinct CDR3 sequences, 15% to 18% seen once. The CDR3 length is 20 residues. With 0 bases removed from V and 6 bases from J, the gap between germline ends came to 31 bases. Germline-derived CDR1 and CDR2 are SQVTM and ANQGSEA.

Sequenced sample: blood. The sequence was obtained from a woman younger than 30 with Graves' hyperthyroidism. The chain couples TRBV29-1 to TRBJ2-3; D unclear. As DNA, the CDR3 is TGCAGCGTTGAAGATTTCTCGGAAGTTAAATTCCTGGGCAGTATCGATACGCAGTATTTT. This translates into CSVEDFSEVKFLGSIDTQYF.